Presented here are 9 T cell receptor beta chains from one specimen sequenced in a study of cytomegalovirus exposure and HLA in healthy donors. 60 Vbeta and 13 Jbeta primers were used in PCR. Here immunoSEQ multiplex PCR was the method, and the copy in TCRdb shows in-frame clones only, minus some. This table holds about 100,000 clones, more than 75% found once. Sequenced input: PBMCs. These receptors originate from a woman aged 45-65 years in good health and CMV-seropositive.

V gene TRBV5-1 combines with J gene TRBJ2-1, with a possible D match to TRBD1 (6 bases). The V and J ends lost 0 bases and 9 bases respectively, with 10 bases between them. The CDR3 loop spans 13 amino acids. Germline V lookup: CDR1 SGHRS, CDR2 YFSETQ. The CDR3 DNA sequence: TGCGCCAGCAGCTTGGGCAGGGGAAGTGAGCAGTTCTTC. It codes for CASSLGRGSEQFF.

V is TRBV20-1 and J is TRBJ1-2; the D gene is possibly TRBD1 (6 bases). The V end lost 4 bases, the J end lost 8 bases, and 11 bases lay between the germline ends. This CDR3 has 11 residues. In germline, CDR1 is DFQATT, CDR2 SNEGSKA (reference sequence). CDR3 residues: CSANKGDGYTF. CDR3 DNA sequence: TGCAGTGCTAACAAGGGGGACGGCTACACCTTC.

The chain links TRBV5-8 to TRBJ1-6; 9 bases fit TRBD1. CDR3 length: 16 residues. Germline V gene lookup returns CDR1 SGHTS and CDR2 YDEGEE. J gave up 10 bases and V 4 bases, and 12 bases lay outside the gene matches. The CDR3 protein is CASSLIPGQGDSPLHF. CDR3 bases: TGTGCCAGCAGCCTGATACCGGGACAGGGAGACTCACCCCTCCACTTT.

The chain combines TRBV9 with TRBJ1-1, with D hard to call. Per germline, CDR1 SGDLS and CDR2 YYNGEE. CDR3 length: 13 residues. Trimming left V 0 bases short and J 5 bases short, with 8 bases between. As DNA, the CDR3 is TGTGCCAGCAGCGTAGGGCACATAACTGAAGCTTTCTTT. Translation gives CASSVGHITEAFF.

The CDR3 nucleotides are TGTGCCAGCAGCTTGGGTGTACTAGCGGGGGATTACCTTTCCTACAATGAGCAGTTCTTC. Translating gives CASSLGVLAGDYLSYNEQFF. The V gene is TRBV5-4, the J gene TRBJ2-1; 11 nucleotides match TRBD2. The germline V gene has CDR1 SGHNT and CDR2 YYREEE (reference sequence). This CDR3 has 20 amino acids. V shed 0 bases and J 1 base; nucleotides not matched to a gene: 12.

V is TRBV21-1 and J is TRBJ2-3; the table calls TRBD2, which could not be checked here. TRBV21-1 represents a pseudogene. This CDR3 spans 11 amino acids. Here the CDR3 reads CASRYTDTQYF. The CDR3 DNA reads as TGTGCCAGCAGGTACACAGATACGCAGTATTTT.

The J gene is TRBJ2-1, the V gene TRBV11-2; TRBD2 aligns across 8 bases. The V gene's germline CDR1 is SGHAT and CDR2 FQNNGV. Losses at the gene ends were 6 bases for V and 5 bases for J; bases not matched to a gene: 9. CDR3 length equals 15 residues. CDR3 sequence: CASSPGGGGDNEQFF. The CDR3 DNA sequence: TGTGCCAGCAGTCCCGGGGGGGGAGGCGACAATGAGCAGTTCTTC.

V gene TRBV18 combines with J gene TRBJ2-3; D remains unclear. CDR1 and CDR2 from the germline V gene are KGHSH and LQKENI. V lost 4 bases to trimming and J lost 4 bases, with 15 bases between them. The CDR3 is 15 amino acids. CDR3 sequence (DNA): TGTGCCAGCTCACGTGATGTCTCGGTCTCAGATACGCAGTATTTT. This translates into CASSRDVSVSDTQYF. Complete variable domain (other parts from reference TRBV18 and TRBJ2-3): NAGVMQNPRHLVRRRGQEARLRCSPMKGHSHVYWYRQLPEEGLKFMVYLQKENIIDESGMPKERFSAEFPKEGPSILRIQQVVRGDSAAYFCASSRDVSVSDTQYFGPGTRLTVL.

This clone has more than one count but fewer than ten. For the CDR3, the DNA is TGTGCCATTAGGGAGGCGTCTGGAAACACCATATATTTT. Protein: CAIREASGNTIYF. The V and J genes are TRBV10-3 and TRBJ1-3, with D hard to call. CDR1 and CDR2 from the germline V gene are ENHRY and SYGVKD. V was pared by 9 bases and J by 1 base, with 10 bases between. CDR3 length: 13 amino acids.